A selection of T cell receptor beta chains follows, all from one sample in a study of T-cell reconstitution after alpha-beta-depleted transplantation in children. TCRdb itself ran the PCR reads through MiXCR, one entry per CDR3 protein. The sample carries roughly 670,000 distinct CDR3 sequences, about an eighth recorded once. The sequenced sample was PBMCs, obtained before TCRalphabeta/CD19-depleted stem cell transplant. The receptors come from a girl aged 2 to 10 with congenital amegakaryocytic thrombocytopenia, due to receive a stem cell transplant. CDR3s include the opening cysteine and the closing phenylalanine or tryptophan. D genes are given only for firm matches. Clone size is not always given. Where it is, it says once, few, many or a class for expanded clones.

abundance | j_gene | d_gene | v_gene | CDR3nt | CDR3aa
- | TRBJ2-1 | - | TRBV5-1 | TGCGCCAGCAGCTTGGACAGCCCCTCAAGCTCCTACAATGAGCAGTTCTTC | CASSLDSPSSSYNEQFF
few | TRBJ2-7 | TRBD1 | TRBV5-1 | TGCGCCAGCAGACCAGTTTACAGGGGCCCGATCTCCTACGAGCAGTACTTC | CASRPVYRGPISYEQYF
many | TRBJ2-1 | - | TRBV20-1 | TGCACCACCTCCTTCATCGGCGGTGAGCAGTTCTTC | CTTSFIGGEQFF
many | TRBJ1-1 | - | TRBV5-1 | TGCGCCAGCAGCTTGGGGACAGTTCTGCTGAACACTGAAGCTTTCTTT | CASSLGTVLLNTEAFF
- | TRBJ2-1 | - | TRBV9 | TGTGCCAGCAGCGTAGATCCGGGTTTGGCCTTCGAGCAGTTCTTC | CASSVDPGLAFEQFF
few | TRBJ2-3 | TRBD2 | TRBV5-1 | TGCGCCAGCAGCTTGGTTCTAGCGGGAGTACCAGATACGCAGTATTTT | CASSLVLAGVPDTQYF
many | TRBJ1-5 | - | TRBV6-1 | TGTGCCAGCAGTGAGTGGGGCCTGGATAGCAATCAGCCCCAGCATTTT | CASSEWGLDSNQPQHF
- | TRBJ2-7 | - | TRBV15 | TGTGCCACCAGCGAGATCCCCCACGAGCAGTACTTC | CATSEIPHEQYF
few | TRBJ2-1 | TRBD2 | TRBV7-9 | TGTGCCAGCAGCTTGCTTAGCGGGCCCCCCTACAATGAGCAGTTCTTC | CASSLLSGPPYNEQFF
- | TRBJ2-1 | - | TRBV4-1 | TGCGCCAGCAGCCAAGGAACGATAGGGCCCATTGAGCAGTTCTTC | CASSQGTIGPIEQFF
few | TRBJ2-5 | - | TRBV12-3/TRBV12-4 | TGTGCCAGCGAGCTAGGTGTGGGCGAGACCCAGTACTTC | CASELGVGETQYF
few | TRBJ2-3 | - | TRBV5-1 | TGCGCCAGCAGCTCATTGCGGCCCACAGATACGCAGTATTTT | CASSSLRPTDTQYF
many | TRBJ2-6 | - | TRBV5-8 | TGTGCCAGCGCTGGGGCCAACGTCCTGACTTTC | CASAGANVLTF
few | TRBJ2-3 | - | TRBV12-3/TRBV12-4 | TGTGCCAGCAGTCGAGAGACAGAAAGCACAGATACGCAGTATTTT | CASSRETESTDTQYF
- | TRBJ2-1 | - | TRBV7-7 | TGTGCCAGCAGCTTATGGGGAGACCATGGGCAGTTCTTC | CASSLWGDHGQFF
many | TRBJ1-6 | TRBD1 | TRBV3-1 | TGTGCCAGCAGCGACACAGGGGGCATGAGGTCACCCCTCCACTTT | CASSDTGGMRSPLHF
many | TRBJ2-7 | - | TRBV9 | TGTGCCAGCAGCCCAACGGACGGAGCCTACGAGCAGTACTTC | CASSPTDGAYEQYF
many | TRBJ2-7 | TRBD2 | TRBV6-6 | TGTGCCAGCACCCGAGCTGCGGGAGGTGAGCAGTACTTC | CASTRAAGGEQYF
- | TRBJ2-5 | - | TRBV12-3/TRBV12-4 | TGTGCCAGCAGTTTTTCCATGGAGACCCAGTACTTC | CASSFSMETQYF
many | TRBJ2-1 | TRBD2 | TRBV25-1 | TGTGCCAGCAGTGACACCTCTGGGACTAGGACCTACAATGAGCAGTTCTTC | CASSDTSGTRTYNEQFF
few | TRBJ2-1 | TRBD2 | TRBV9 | TGTGCCAGCAGCGCCCCGGGACTAGCGGGATATAGCAATGAGCAGTTCTTC | CASSAPGLAGYSNEQFF
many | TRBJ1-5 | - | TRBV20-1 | TGCAGTGCTAGAGACAGGGTTTTAAGCAATCAGCCCCAGCATTTT | CSARDRVLSNQPQHF
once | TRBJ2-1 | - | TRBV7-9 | TGTGCCAGCAGCTGGACTAAGGCCAGGGACAATGAGCAGTTCTTC | CASSWTKARDNEQFF
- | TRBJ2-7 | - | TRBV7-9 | TGTGCCAGCAGCCAACAGCGGAAGCCCTACGAGCAGTACTTC | CASSQQRKPYEQYF
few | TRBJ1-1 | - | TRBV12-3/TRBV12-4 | TGTGCCAGCAGTTTAGGGACAAGGTGGACTGAAGCTTTCTTT | CASSLGTRWTEAFF
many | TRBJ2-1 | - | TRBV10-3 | TGTGCCATCAGAAGACGGGTTAATGACGCTGAGCAGTTCTTC | CAIRRRVNDAEQFF
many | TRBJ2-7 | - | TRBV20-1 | TGCAGTGCCCAACGGGGGACAAGACCCTACGAGCAGTACTTC | CSAQRGTRPYEQYF
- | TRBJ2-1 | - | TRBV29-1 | TGCAGCGTTGGGCCCGCTAGCGACGAGCAGTTCTTC | CSVGPASDEQFF
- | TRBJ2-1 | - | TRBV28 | TGTGCCAGCAGTTTCGTCGGTGGGGACAATGAGCAGTTCTTC | CASSFVGGDNEQFF
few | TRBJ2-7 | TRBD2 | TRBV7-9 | TGTGCCAGCAGCCCCGAGACTAGCGGGAGAATTCACGAGCAGTACTTC | CASSPETSGRIHEQYF
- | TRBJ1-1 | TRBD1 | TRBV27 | TGTGCCAGCAGTCAACCGTCCAGGGGGGTGTGGACTGAAGCTTTCTTT | CASSQPSRGVWTEAFF
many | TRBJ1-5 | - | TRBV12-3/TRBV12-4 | TGTGCCAGCAGTACCTGGGAGTCCTATAGCAATCAGCCCCAGCATTTT | CASSTWESYSNQPQHF
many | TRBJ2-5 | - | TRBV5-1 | TGCGCCAGCAGCTTTGTAACCTTTGAAGAGACCCAGTACTTC | CASSFVTFEETQYF
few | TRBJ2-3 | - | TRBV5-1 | TGCGCCAGCAGCCCGGTATTTGGGGAAATGTTAAATACGCAGTATTTT | CASSPVFGEMLNTQYF
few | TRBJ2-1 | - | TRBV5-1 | TGCGCCAGCAGCTTGGGATTTCGGGAAGTCTCGGAGCAGTTCTTC | CASSLGFREVSEQFF
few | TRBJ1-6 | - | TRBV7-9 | TGTGCCAGCAGCCCCAGAACCTATAATTCACCCCTCCACTTT | CASSPRTYNSPLHF
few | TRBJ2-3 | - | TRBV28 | TGTGCCAGCAGTTTCCCACCTTCAACCGACAGGGTGGGGGGAGATACGCAGTATTTT | CASSFPPSTDRVGGDTQYF
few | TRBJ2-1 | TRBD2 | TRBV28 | TGTGCCAGCAAAACTAGCGGGAGCTCCTACAATGAGCAGTTCTTC | CASKTSGSSYNEQFF
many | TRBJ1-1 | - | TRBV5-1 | TGCGCCAGCAGCTCCGACCTTCGCTCAAAGGCTTTCTTT | CASSSDLRSKAFF
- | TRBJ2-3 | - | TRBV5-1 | TGCGCCAGCAGCCCCATCGGGGGAGATACGCAGTATTTT | CASSPIGGDTQYF
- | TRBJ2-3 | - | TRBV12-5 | TGTGCTAGTGGCTCACCGGTCTTCACAGATACGCAGTATTTT | CASGSPVFTDTQYF
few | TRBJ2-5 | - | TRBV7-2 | TGTGCCAGCAGCCGGCTGAGCGCCCAAGAGACCCAGTACTTC | CASSRLSAQETQYF